The source of this T cell receptor beta chain is a study of T cell responses to AZD1222 COVID-19 vaccine. Measured with immunoSEQ multiplex PCR; TCRdb has only the in-frame clones, and not every one. The sample gives fewer than 130,000 clones, roughly 90% of which show up once; roughly 15% is in the top ten. Study conclusions and caveats: Just a handful of people given AZD1222 tested seropositive at baseline. The donor cohort was predominantly white British with a female majority, and clonal diversity may have been underestimated. The CD4 TCRs associated with vaccination extended across spike and predominated at 160-218 and 743-854.

Pooling of second doses given at about 4 or about 12 weeks was done. Between the trimmed V and J ends, which lost 0 bases and 3 bases, there was a span of 8 bases. Per the germline V gene, CDR1 is GTSNPN and CDR2 is SVGIG (reference sequence). The CDR3 sequence is 13 residues long. This clone was seen only a few times. Its antigen is undetermined. Different DNA sequences within this sample yield the same CDR3. This TCR came from an adult who received the AZD1222 COVID-19 vaccine. The input for sequencing was peripheral blood, taken 28 days after the second AZD1222 dose. The chain recombines TRBV30 with TRBJ1-1, with D possibly TRBD1 on 5 matching bases. The DNA of the CDR3 is TGTGCCTGGAGTGTACGAGGGGACACTGAAGCTTTCTTT. Protein sequence: CAWSVRGDTEAFF.